The 8 T cell receptor beta chains reported below all come from one sample, sequenced in a study of post-analysis software for immune sequencing data. Their antigens remain unidentified. Overall study results and limits: Controls showed lower frequencies than patients for roughly 5 TRBV segments, and TRBV5-6, TRBV5-1 and TRBV20-1 were among these.

cDNA libraries of TCR beta carried unique molecular identifiers. Each CDR3 protein gets one entry after TCRdb re-called the PCR reads with MiXCR. The table records about 460,000 distinct CDR3 sequences, roughly 45% of them present only once. The sample was blood. The origin of the receptors is a girl aged 5 to 17 with multiple sclerosis.

The chain couples TRBV6-2 or TRBV6-3 to TRBJ2-7, with 13 bases that match TRBD2. This CDR3 contains 17 residues. The V gene's germline CDR1 is MNHEY and CDR2 SVGEGT. V lost 5 bases and J lost 0; bases outside the gene matches: 7. CDR3 nucleotides: TGTGCCAGCAGTCCGGGACTAGCGGGACTTCTCTCCTACGAGCAGTACTTC. Amino acids: CASSPGLAGLLSYEQYF.

The chain uses TRBV25-1 and TRBJ2-7; 8 nucleotides line up with TRBD1. The CDR3 covers 13 residues. CDR1 and CDR2 from the germline V gene are MGHDK and SYGVNS. V trimming: 4 bases; J trimming: 10 bases; junction bases outside the gene matches: 9. The CDR3 spells CASSGQGNGGQYF. CDR3 coding DNA: TGTGCCAGCAGTGGACAGGGGAATGGTGGCCAGTACTTC.

This clonotype was counted a few times. The chain combines TRBV5-5 with TRBJ1-1; D remains ambiguous. V was pared by 4 bases and J by 5 bases, with 15 bases between. The CDR3 contains 14 residues. Germline V gene sequence: CDR1 SGHKS, CDR2 YYEKEE (reference sequence). The CDR3 here is CASSIDMLGTEAFF. CDR3 sequence (DNA): TGTGCCAGCAGCATAGACATGCTGGGGACTGAAGCTTTCTTT.

V gene TRBV7-9 combines with J gene TRBJ1-2, with no clear D. V was pared by 3 bases and J by 8 bases, with 13 bases between. Germline V gene lookup returns CDR1 SEHNR and CDR2 FQNEAQ (reference sequence). The CDR3 covers 13 residues. This chain's CDR3 is CASSFSELQGYTF. The DNA of the CDR3 is TGTGCCAGCAGCTTTAGTGAACTCCAGGGCTACACCTTC.

The gene calls are TRBV15 and TRBJ2-3; a weak D match, TRBD1 (6 bases). V was trimmed by 2 bases and J by 4 bases, leaving 16 bases between them. Germline V gene lookup returns CDR1 LNHNV and CDR2 YYDKDF (reference sequence). The CDR3 runs to 16 residues. In DNA, the CDR3 is TGTGCCACCAGCAGAACAAGGGGGAGTCGCCCAGATACGCAGTATTTT. Amino acids: CATSRTRGSRPDTQYF.

V and J are TRBV4-2 and TRBJ1-2; D gene ambiguous. The V end lost 2 bases, the J end lost 2 bases, and 15 bases lay between the germline ends. CDR1 LGHNA and CDR2 YNFKEQ come from the germline V gene. The CDR3 is 16 residues long. CDR3 nucleotides: TGTGCCAGCAGCCAAATTAGGGCAAGGCCCAACTATGGCTACACCTTC. Residues: CASSQIRARPNYGYTF.

This clonotype was detected only a few times. The V call is TRBV5-1, the J call TRBJ2-7; D may be TRBD2 (5 bases). This CDR3 contains 14 residues. V dropped 1 base and J dropped 0 bases, with 8 bases sitting between them. Germline CDR1 reads SGHRS; CDR2 reads YFSETQ. CDR3 in DNA: TGCGCCAGCAGCTTGAGCGGTCACTCCTACGAGCAGTACTTC. Translation: CASSLSGHSYEQYF.

This clonotype was observed a handful of times. The chain has TRBV20-1 and TRBJ2-7; 8 positions match TRBD1. CDR1 is DFQATT and CDR2 is SNEGSKA in the germline V gene (reference sequence). The CDR3 runs to 15 residues. Trimming at V came to 6 bases and at J to 3 bases, leaving 13 bases not matched to a gene. CDR3 DNA: TGCAGTGCATTGACAGGACAGGGTATTAACTACGAGCAGTACTTC. Amino acid sequence: CSALTGQGINYEQYF.